Presented here are 29 T cell receptor beta chains from one specimen sequenced in a study of monozygotic twins with cystic fibrosis. Sequencing was performed with immunoSEQ multiplex PCR; in TCRdb, only in-frame clones are kept and a portion is missing. This table has about 19,000 clones, 97% appearing once. Material for sequencing was blood. The receptor set was obtained from a woman under 40 with cystic fibrosis.

The chain joins TRBV19 to TRBJ1-1; D gene ambiguous. The CDR3 sequence is 16 residues long. The germline gives CDR1 LNHDA, CDR2 SQIVND (reference sequence). V was trimmed by 5 bases and J by 5 bases, leaving 21 bases between them. The CDR3 nucleotides read TGTGCCAGTAGTTTCCCTCTCTCGGGGTTGTTTACTGAAGCTTTCTTT. Encoded protein: CASSFPLSGLFTEAFF.

This clone was recorded once. V is TRBV6-5 and J is TRBJ1-2; 7 bases agree with TRBD1. Germline V gene lookup returns CDR1 MNHEY and CDR2 SVGAGI. The V gene end was trimmed by 9 bases and the J gene end by 5 bases; junction bases not matched to a gene: 9. This CDR3 contains 13 residues. DNA for the CDR3: TGTGCCAGGCCGGGACAGCCACATTATGGCTACACCTTC. It codes for CARPGQPHYGYTF.

The chain links TRBV5-1 to TRBJ2-3, with D unresolved. CDR3 length: 14 residues. Germline assignment: CDR1 SGHRS and CDR2 YFSETQ. Trimming shortened V by 0 bases and J by 0 bases, and 5 bases separated the two germline ends. In nucleotides, the CDR3 is TGCGCCAGCAGCTTGGTATCCAGCACAGATACGCAGTATTTT. Translated, it gives CASSLVSSTDTQYF.

This sequence joins TRBV7-9 and TRBJ2-5, with 9 bases matching TRBD2. The CDR3 is 15 residues long. Germline V CDR1 and CDR2: SEHNR, FQNEAQ (reference sequence). V lost 3 bases, J lost 5 bases, and 7 bases stayed unmatched. The CDR3 is CASSFSLAGAETQYF. The CDR3 region has the DNA TGTGCCAGCAGCTTTTCTTTAGCGGGGGCGGAGACCCAGTACTTC.

This chain links TRBV7-2 with TRBJ1-2; 9 bases align to TRBD1. V shed 5 bases and J 4 bases; nucleotides not matched to a gene: 8. Germline CDR1 SGHTA, CDR2 FQGNSA. The CDR3 is made up of 15 amino acids. In nucleotides, the CDR3 is TGTGCCAGCAGCGTAACCGGACAGGGGTCCTATGGCTACACCTTC. Translating it yields CASSVTGQGSYGYTF. The full variable domain, with the rest looked up from reference TRBV7-2 and TRBJ1-2, is GAGVSQSPSNKVTEKGKDVELRCDPISGHTALYWYRQSLGQGLEFLIYFQGNSAPDKSGLPSDRFSAERTGGSVSTLTIQRTQQEDSAVYLCASSVTGQGSYGYTFGSGTRLTVV.

The gene calls are TRBV11-2 and TRBJ2-5, with 11 bases fitting TRBD2. V was clipped by 4 bases and J by 4 bases; unmatched bases: 5. Germline CDR1 SGHAT, CDR2 FQNNGV. The CDR3 runs 15 residues. The CDR3: CASSSFSGGAETQYF. CDR3 sequence (DNA): TGTGCCAGCAGCTCTTTTAGCGGGGGGGCAGAGACCCAGTACTTC.

The V call is TRBV27, the J call TRBJ2-3; no reliable D call. V lost 5 bases and J lost 0, with 12 bases in between. Per the germline V gene, CDR1 is MNHEY and CDR2 is SMNVEV (reference sequence). The CDR3 length is 15 residues. The CDR3 spells CASSRLPRSTDTQYF. CDR3 bases: TGTGCCAGCAGTAGATTGCCCAGGAGCACAGATACGCAGTATTTT.

The genes are TRBV19 and TRBJ2-3; the D gene could be TRBD1 or TRBD2 (6 bases each). V was clipped by 3 bases and J by 7 bases, with 11 bases between them. The CDR3 sequence is 13 residues long. CDR1 is LNHDA, CDR2 SQIVND, per germline (reference sequence). CDR3 in DNA: TGTGCCAGTAGTATCACAGGGAGGAATACGCAGTATTTT. It encodes CASSITGRNTQYF.

The gene calls are TRBV5-1 and TRBJ2-7, with 8 bases fitting TRBD1. CDR3 length: 15 residues. V was pared by 2 bases and J by 3 bases, with 7 bases of the junction left unmatched. Germline CDR1 and CDR2: SGHRS and YFSETQ. The CDR3 loop is CASSFADRDNYEQYF. The CDR3 bases are TGCGCCAGCAGCTTTGCGGACAGGGATAACTACGAGCAGTACTTC.

The rearrangement links TRBV7-8 to TRBJ1-1; D ambiguous. V was clipped by 0 bases and J by 2 bases, with 13 bases between them. Germline-derived CDR1 and CDR2 are SGHVS and FQNEAQ. This CDR3 has 16 residues. This chain's CDR3 is CASSLAPGRTNTEAFF. CDR3 nucleotides: TGTGCCAGCAGCTTAGCGCCAGGCAGGACTAACACTGAAGCTTTCTTT.

The chain is built from TRBV27 and TRBJ2-7; 7 nucleotides line up with TRBD1. With 3 bases clipped from V and 3 bases from J, the junction kept 8 bases outside the gene matches. Looked up from germline, CDR1 is MNHEY and CDR2 is SMNVEV (reference sequence). The CDR3 length is 15 residues. The CDR3 sequence: CASSLRTGIYYEQYF. The DNA for the CDR3 is TGTGCCAGCAGTTTGAGGACAGGCATCTACTACGAGCAGTACTTC.

This chain uses TRBV7-9 with TRBJ1-1; no clear D. In germline, CDR1 is SEHNR, CDR2 FQNEAQ (reference sequence). V was clipped by 4 bases and J by 2 bases, with 8 bases between them. The CDR3 consists of 13 residues. The CDR3 coding sequence is TGTGCCAGCAGCTGGGGATACAACACTGAAGCTTTCTTT. This sequence encodes CASSWGYNTEAFF.

A single count supports this clone. CDR3 protein: CASRRDREGNQPQHF. The CDR3 DNA sequence: TGTGCCAGTAGAAGGGACAGGGAGGGCAATCAGCCCCAGCATTTT. The rearrangement links TRBV19 to TRBJ1-5; TRBD1 aligns across 9 bases. Germline V CDR1 and CDR2: LNHDA, SQIVND (reference sequence). This CDR3 is built from 15 residues. After removal of 6 bases from V and 2 bases from J, the junction contained 5 bases not matched to a gene.

The J gene is TRBJ2-1, the V gene TRBV7-8, with TRBD1 as a possible D gene (6 bases). The CDR3 has 13 residues. Germline-derived CDR1 and CDR2 are SGHVS and FQNEAQ. Trimming cost V 5 bases and J 3 bases, with 8 bases left between them. The CDR3 sequence is CASSRDNYNEQFF. In DNA form, the CDR3 reads TGTGCCAGCAGCCGGGACAACTACAATGAGCAGTTCTTC.

The chain employs TRBV18 and TRBJ1-1, with D unresolved. Germline lookup yields CDR1 KGHSH and CDR2 LQKENI. This CDR3 has 16 residues. V lost 0 bases and J lost 0, with 11 bases in between. The CDR3 is CASSPPGRPMNTEAFF. CDR3 sequence (DNA): TGTGCCAGCTCACCACCGGGGAGGCCTATGAACACTGAAGCTTTCTTT.

V is TRBV6-1 and J is TRBJ1-2; D is unresolved. The CDR3 consists of 12 residues. Germline loops: CDR1 MNHNS, CDR2 SASEGT. Trimming removed 3 bases from V and 5 bases from J, with 7 bases in between. CDR3 nucleotides: TGTGCCAGCAGTGATAGCGGTTATGGCTACACCTTC. Protein product: CASSDSGYGYTF.

The rearrangement uses TRBV2 and TRBJ1-5; a possible D gene is TRBD1 (6 bases). V lost 6 bases and J lost 6, with 15 bases in between. The CDR3 totals 14 residues. The germline CDR1 and CDR2 sequences are SNHLY and FYNNEI. The CDR3 is CASRPDRIPQPQHF. The CDR3 DNA is TGTGCCAGCAGGCCTGACAGGATCCCTCAGCCCCAGCATTTT.

In DNA, the CDR3 is TGCAGCGCCCGAGGGTCCGGGGGACGCACTGAAGCTTTCTTT. Its translation is CSARGSGGRTEAFF. The genes are TRBV29-1 and TRBJ1-1; a possible D gene is TRBD1 (5 bases). Germline V gene data show CDR1 as SQVTM and CDR2 as ANQGSEA. Trimming took 7 bases from V and 4 from J, leaving 19 bases between them. The CDR3 consists of 14 residues.

The chain recombines TRBV15 with TRBJ1-5; 9 nucleotides line up with TRBD1. CDR1 is LNHNV and CDR2 is YYDKDF in the germline V gene (reference sequence). There are 15 residues in the CDR3. V was pared by 1 base and J by 7 bases, with 5 bases of the junction left unmatched. The DNA for the CDR3 is TGTGCCACCAGCAGAGGGGACAGGGAGGCGCAGCCCCAGCATTTT. It is translated as CATSRGDREAQPQHF.

V usage is TRBV10-3 and J usage is TRBJ1-6, with D tentatively TRBD1 (5 bases). V was shortened by 5 bases and J by 9 bases, with 11 bases between the two germline ends. CDR3 length equals 13 residues. The V gene's germline CDR1 is ENHRY and CDR2 SYGVKD. The CDR3 DNA is TGTGCCATCAGTCCACAGGAGGGTTCACCCCTCCACTTT. Translation: CAISPQEGSPLHF.

The rearrangement uses TRBV7-9 and TRBJ2-7; TRBD1 matches at 7 bases. Germline V gene data show CDR1 as SEHNR and CDR2 as FQNEAQ (reference sequence). The junction had 3 bases not matched to a gene; V was cut back by 2 bases and J by 2 bases. The CDR3 has 14 amino acids. The CDR3 protein is CASSLRDSPYEQYF. The CDR3 DNA reads TGTGCCAGCAGCTTAAGGGACAGCCCCTACGAGCAGTACTTC.

The CDR3 nucleotides read TGCGCCAGCAGCATGGGACAGGGTGAAGAGACCCAGTACTTC. The encoded protein is CASSMGQGEETQYF. The chain couples TRBV5-1 to TRBJ2-5, with 9 bases identical to TRBD1. The CDR3 consists of 14 residues. V dropped 4 bases and J dropped 3; count of bases not matched to a gene: 4. Germline lookup yields CDR1 SGHRS and CDR2 YFSETQ.

The rearrangement joins TRBV29-1 to TRBJ2-3; maybe TRBD1 (7 bases). Deletions cut 6 bases from V and 6 bases from J, with 16 bases between. CDR3 length equals 13 residues. CDR1 and CDR2 (germline): SQVTM, ANQGSEA. CDR3 loop: CSVAGQLVDTQYF. The DNA for the CDR3 is TGCAGCGTCGCGGGACAGCTAGTCGATACGCAGTATTTT.

The chain carries TRBV5-1 and TRBJ2-7; D is uncertain. The CDR3 contains 12 residues. V lost 1 base, J lost 6 bases, and 8 bases lay in between. Per germline, CDR1 SGHRS and CDR2 YFSETQ. For the CDR3, the DNA is TGCGCCAGCAGCTTGCGATTCTCCGAGCAGTACTTC. This codes for CASSLRFSEQYF.

This chain connects TRBV4-3 to TRBJ2-2; 12 positions agree with TRBD2. From germline, CDR1 is LGHNA and CDR2 YSLEER. The CDR3 loop spans 15 amino acids. With V trimmed by 5 bases and J by 4 bases, 2 bases remained unmatched. CDR3: CASSAGLAGTGELFF. The CDR3 DNA is TGCGCCAGCAGCGCGGGACTAGCGGGCACCGGGGAGCTGTTTTTT.

This chain joins TRBV5-1 and TRBJ2-7, with 8 bases that match TRBD1. Trimming at V came to 3 bases and at J to 5 bases, leaving 7 bases not matched to a gene. CDR3 size: 14 residues. CDR1 SGHRS and CDR2 YFSETQ come from the germline V gene. CDR3 nucleotides: TGCGCCAGCAGCTATCGGACAGGGTGGGACGAGCAGTACTTC. This codes for CASSYRTGWDEQYF.

This rearrangement joins TRBV5-4 to TRBJ2-5, with no clear D. Trimming stripped 1 base from V and 2 bases from J, with 6 bases between. The CDR3 extends over 13 amino acids. Germline values: CDR1 SGHNT, CDR2 YYREEE (reference sequence). This CDR3 reads CASSLNRQETQYF. The CDR3 coding sequence is TGTGCCAGCAGCTTGAACAGACAAGAGACCCAGTACTTC.

The chain employs TRBV5-4 and TRBJ2-7, with TRBD2 matching 7 bases. The CDR3 runs to 15 residues. CDR1 is SGHNT, CDR2 YYREEE, per germline (reference sequence). V lost 3 bases and J lost 2; bases outside the gene matches: 8. CDR3 sequence reads: CASSSLGSGAYEQYF. The CDR3 nucleotides are TGTGCCAGCAGCTCCCTGGGAAGCGGGGCCTACGAGCAGTACTTC.

The gene calls are TRBV16 and TRBJ1-6, with a tentative D call TRBD1 (5 bases). CDR3 length equals 16 residues. CDR1 KGHSY and CDR2 FQNENV come from the germline V gene. V gave up 2 bases and J gave up 0 bases, with 8 bases separating them. The CDR3 DNA reads as TGTGCCAGCAGCCAAGGGGGTAGCTCCTATAATTCACCCCTCCACTTT. The encoded protein is CASSQGGSSYNSPLHF.